These T cell receptor beta chains were read from a single sample in a study of CD8 T cells in Susac syndrome. TCRdb ran MiXCR on the immunoSEQ multiplex PCR reads and lists one entry per CDR3 protein. This table holds around 170,000 distinct CDR3 sequences, nearly 97% found once. The sequencing input was CD4+ T cells from PBMCs. All receptors derive from a human donor with Susac syndrome. The CDR3 runs from the conserved cysteine through the conserved F or W. A D gene is named only where the DNA matches it firmly. Rows give clone size only sometimes, using once, few, many, or a class for an expanded clone.

d_gene	v_gene	abundance	j_gene	len	CDR3aa	CDR3nt
-	TRBV6-6	-	TRBJ2-7	15	CASSLSQGGHYEQYF	TGTGCCAGCAGTCTCTCCCAGGGGGGGCATTACGAGCAGTACTTC
TRBD1	TRBV5-6	-	TRBJ1-5	14	CASSKGQGNQPQHF	TGTGCCAGCAGCAAGGGACAGGGGAATCAGCCCCAGCATTTT
TRBD2	TRBV29-1	-	TRBJ2-3	13	CSVASGGTDTQYF	TGCAGCGTTGCTAGCGGGGGCACAGATACGCAGTATTTT
TRBD1	TRBV9	-	TRBJ1-1	14	CASSLQTGRTEAFF	TGTGCCAGCAGCCTCCAGACAGGGAGGACTGAAGCTTTCTTT
-	TRBV29-1	-	TRBJ2-1	14	CSVEDRKGLGEQFF	TGCAGCGTTGAAGATCGGAAGGGGCTGGGTGAGCAGTTCTTC
TRBD1	TRBV5-4	-	TRBJ2-7	15	CASSKETGSVGEQYF	TGTGCCAGCAGTAAAGAGACAGGGAGTGTGGGCGAGCAGTACTTC
-	TRBV29-1	-	TRBJ2-7	12	CSVVQDLRGQYF	TGCAGCGTCGTTCAGGACCTACGAGGGCAGTACTTC
-	TRBV30	-	TRBJ2-3	14	CAWSVRKLRDTQYF	TGTGCCTGGAGTGTAAGGAAGCTCCGAGATACGCAGTATTTT
TRBD2	TRBV18	-	TRBJ2-2	15	CASSDREANTGELFF	TGTGCCAGCTCTGACCGGGAGGCGAACACCGGGGAGCTGTTTTTT
-	TRBV6-8	-	TRBJ2-5	12	CASAIMRETQYF	TGTGCCAGCGCCATCATGAGGGAGACCCAGTACTTC
-	TRBV7-2	-	TRBJ1-1	14	CASSFRGGDTEAFF	TGTGCCAGCAGCTTTCGAGGAGGGGACACTGAAGCTTTCTTT
-	TRBV20-1	-	TRBJ2-5	13	CSATPGLGETQYF	TGCAGTGCTACACCTGGCCTGGGAGAGACCCAGTACTTC
TRBD1	TRBV6-1	-	TRBJ1-2	13	CASGQGANYGYTF	TGTGCCAGCGGACAGGGGGCTAACTATGGCTACACCTTC
-	TRBV10-3	-	TRBJ2-7	13	CAISESMSYEQYF	TGTGCCATCAGTGAGTCGATGTCCTACGAGCAGTACTTC
-	TRBV7-2	-	TRBJ2-7	15	CASSGTAGFSYEQYF	TGTGCCAGCAGCGGGACGGCAGGGTTCTCCTACGAGCAGTACTTC
-	TRBV29-1	-	TRBJ1-1	13	CSVEDPMNTEAFF	TGCAGCGTTGAAGATCCAATGAACACTGAAGCTTTCTTT
-	TRBV9	-	TRBJ2-5	14	CASSVARGQETQYF	TGTGCCAGCAGCGTCGCCAGGGGTCAAGAGACCCAGTACTTC
-	TRBV20-1	-	TRBJ2-1	15	CSASTEQLSYNEQFF	TGCAGTGCATCGACAGAGCAACTCTCCTACAATGAGCAGTTCTTC
-	TRBV5-4	-	TRBJ1-6	13	CASSLKDNSPLHF	TGTGCCAGCAGCTTGAAAGACAATTCACCCCTCCACTTT
-	TRBV19	-	TRBJ2-5	14	CATSGWAPQQTQYF	TGTGCCACCTCAGGGTGGGCTCCCCAACAGACCCAGTACTTC
-	TRBV7-8	-	TRBJ2-6	16	CASSLGTFSGANVLTF	TGTGCCAGCAGCTTAGGGACCTTTTCTGGGGCCAACGTCCTGACTTTC
TRBD1	TRBV5-8	-	TRBJ1-5	17	CASSPDRGRFSNQPQHF	TGTGCCAGCAGCCCGGACAGGGGGCGGTTTAGCAATCAGCCCCAGCATTTT
-	TRBV30	-	TRBJ1-3	13	CAWSVALHDTIYF	TGTGCCTGGAGTGTAGCCCTACACGACACCATATATTTT
-	TRBV28	-	TRBJ2-1	14	CASSSLPGANEQFF	TGTGCCAGCAGTTCACTCCCAGGGGCGAATGAGCAGTTCTTC
TRBD2	TRBV9	-	TRBJ2-1	17	CASSPGTSGGTYNEQFF	TGTGCCAGCAGCCCCGGGACTAGCGGGGGGACGTACAATGAGCAGTTCTTC
-	TRBV3-1	-	TRBJ1-1	14	CASSQEGVSTEAFF	TGTGCCAGCAGCCAAGAAGGGGTCAGTACTGAAGCTTTCTTT
-	TRBV12-3/TRBV12-4	-	TRBJ2-1	12	CASRPQRDEQFF	TGTGCCAGCAGACCACAAAGGGATGAGCAGTTCTTC
-	TRBV15	-	TRBJ2-7	14	CATSNSPGSYEQYF	TGTGCCACCAGCAACTCCCCGGGCTCCTACGAGCAGTACTTC
-	TRBV14	-	TRBJ2-2	14	CASSQDIGVGELFF	TGTGCCAGCAGCCAAGATATAGGGGTCGGGGAGCTGTTTTTT
-	TRBV7-9	-	TRBJ1-3	15	CASSPWGSSGNTIYF	TGTGCCAGCAGCCCGTGGGGGAGCTCTGGAAACACCATATATTTT
-	TRBV30	-	TRBJ2-3	10	CAWSDVTQYF	TGTGCCTGGAGTGACGTTACGCAGTATTTT
-	TRBV4-1	once	TRBJ1-3	15	CASSQGQGQGNTIYF	TGCGCCAGCAGCCAAGGGCAGGGGCAAGGAAACACCATATATTTT
TRBD2	TRBV20-1	-	TRBJ2-2	16	CSARKGSSGGTGELFF	TGCAGTGCTAGAAAGGGATCTAGCGGCGGGACCGGGGAGCTGTTTTTT
-	TRBV7-9	-	TRBJ2-3	14	CASSLDTGIGPQYF	TGTGCCAGCAGCTTAGATACAGGGATCGGTCCGCAGTATTTT
-	TRBV30	-	TRBJ2-1	11	CAWSRGREQFF	TGTGCCTGGAGTCGGGGGCGCGAGCAGTTCTTC
-	TRBV20-1	-	TRBJ2-5	11	CSAQTEETQYF	TGCAGTGCTCAAACGGAAGAGACCCAGTACTTC
TRBD2	TRBV5-1	-	TRBJ2-3	16	CASSLVGGLGTDTQYF	TGCGCCAGCAGCTTGGTCGGCGGACTAGGGACAGATACGCAGTATTTT
-	TRBV10-3	-	TRBJ2-2	15	CAISESMADTGELFF	TGTGCCATCAGTGAGTCGATGGCCGACACCGGGGAGCTGTTTTTT
-	TRBV11-2	-	TRBJ2-3	11	CASSPANTQYF	TGTGCCAGCAGCCCCGCAAATACGCAGTATTTT
TRBD1	TRBV28	-	TRBJ2-6	18	CASSSGQGALSGANVLTF	TGTGCCAGCAGTTCGGGACAGGGGGCACTATCTGGGGCCAACGTCCTGACTTTC
-	TRBV29-1	-	TRBJ2-5	14	CSVDPRGLQETQYF	TGCAGCGTTGACCCGCGGGGGCTTCAAGAGACCCAGTACTTC